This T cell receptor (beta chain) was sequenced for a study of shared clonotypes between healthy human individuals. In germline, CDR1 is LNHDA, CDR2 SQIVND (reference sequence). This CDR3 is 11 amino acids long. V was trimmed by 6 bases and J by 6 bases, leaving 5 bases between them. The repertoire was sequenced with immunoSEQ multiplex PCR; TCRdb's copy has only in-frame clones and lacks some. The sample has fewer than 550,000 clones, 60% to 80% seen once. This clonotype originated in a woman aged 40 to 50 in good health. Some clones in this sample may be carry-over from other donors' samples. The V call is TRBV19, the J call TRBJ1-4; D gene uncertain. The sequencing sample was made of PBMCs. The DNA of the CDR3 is TGTGCCAGTAGCCAGGATGAAAAACTGTTTTTT. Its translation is CASSQDEKLFF.